The table lists the clone carrying this T cell receptor (beta chain) with many counts. Antigen: not known. These data originate in a study of T cells in Graves' hyperthyroidism and ophthalmopathy. Each diagnosis was grounded in clinical symptoms, serum thyroxine and TRAb, thyroid ultrasound, and orbital computed tomography. Germline V gene sequence: CDR1 DFQATT, CDR2 SNEGSKA (reference sequence). This CDR3 contains 18 residues. J was trimmed by 4 bases and V by 3 bases; bases with no gene match: 17. Whole-study results and caveats: Blood held most thyroid clonotypes expanded above 0.001 frequency. In the analysis, a 13 V-J model separated ophthalmopathy from stable hyperthyroidism.

The investigators amplified TCR beta CDR3 regions from RNA transcripts. The HTBI primer set drove a first-round RT-PCR of the TCR CDR3. MiXCR, applied by TCRdb to the multiplex PCR reads, yields one record per CDR3 protein. The data show almost 250,000 distinct CDR3 sequences, with almost 25% seen just once and around 32% held by the top ten. Sequencing was done on a sample of blood. This chain joins TRBV20-1 and TRBJ2-7, with 11 bases fitting TRBD2. This clonotype was sampled from a woman aged 35 to 49 with Graves' ophthalmopathy. In DNA form, the CDR3 reads TGCAGTGCTAGGGATCGAATTGGGGCTAGCGGGAGGAGGTACGAGCAGTACTTC. Protein sequence: CSARDRIGASGRRYEQYF.